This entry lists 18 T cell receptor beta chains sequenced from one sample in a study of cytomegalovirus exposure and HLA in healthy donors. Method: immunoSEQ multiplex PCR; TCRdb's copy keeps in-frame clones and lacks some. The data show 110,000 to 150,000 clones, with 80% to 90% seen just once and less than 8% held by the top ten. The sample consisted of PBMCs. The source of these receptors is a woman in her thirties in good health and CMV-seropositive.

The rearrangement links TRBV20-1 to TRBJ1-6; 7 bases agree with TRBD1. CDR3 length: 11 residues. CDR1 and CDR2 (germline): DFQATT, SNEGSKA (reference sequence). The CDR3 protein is CSHRRGRPLHF. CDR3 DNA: TGCAGCCACAGGAGGGGGCGGCCCCTCCACTTT.

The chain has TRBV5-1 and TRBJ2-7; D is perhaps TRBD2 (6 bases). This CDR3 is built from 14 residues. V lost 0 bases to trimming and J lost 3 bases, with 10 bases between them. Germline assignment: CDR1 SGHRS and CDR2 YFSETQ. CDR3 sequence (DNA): TGCGCCAGCAGCTTGGTCGGGGGAAGCTACGAGCAGTACTTC. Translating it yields CASSLVGGSYEQYF.

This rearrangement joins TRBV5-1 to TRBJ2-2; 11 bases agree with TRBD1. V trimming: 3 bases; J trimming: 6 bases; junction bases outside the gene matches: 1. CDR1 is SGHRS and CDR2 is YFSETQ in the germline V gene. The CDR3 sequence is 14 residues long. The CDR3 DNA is TGCGCCAGCAGCTGGGACAGGGGGTCCGGGGAGCTGTTTTTT. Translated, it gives CASSWDRGSGELFF. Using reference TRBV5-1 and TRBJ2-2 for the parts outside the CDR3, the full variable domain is KAGVTQTPRYLIKTRGQQVTLSCSPISGHRSVSWYQQTPGQGLQFLFEYFSETQRNKGNFPGRFSGRQFSNSRSEMNVSTLELGDSALYLCASSWDRGSGELFFGEGSRLTVL.

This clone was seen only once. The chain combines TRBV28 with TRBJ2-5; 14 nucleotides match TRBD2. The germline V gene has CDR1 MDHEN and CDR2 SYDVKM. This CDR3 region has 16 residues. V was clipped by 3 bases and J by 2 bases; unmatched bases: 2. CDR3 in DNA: TGTGCCAGCAGTTTTTGGACTAGCGGGGGGCAAGAGACCCAGTACTTC. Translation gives CASSFWTSGGQETQYF.

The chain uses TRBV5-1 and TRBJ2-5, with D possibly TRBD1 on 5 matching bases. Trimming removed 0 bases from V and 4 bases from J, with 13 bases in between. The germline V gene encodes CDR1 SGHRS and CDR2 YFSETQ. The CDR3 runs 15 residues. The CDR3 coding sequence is TGCGCCAGCAGCTTGGCCGCAGGGCGTGGAGAGACCCAGTACTTC. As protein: CASSLAAGRGETQYF.

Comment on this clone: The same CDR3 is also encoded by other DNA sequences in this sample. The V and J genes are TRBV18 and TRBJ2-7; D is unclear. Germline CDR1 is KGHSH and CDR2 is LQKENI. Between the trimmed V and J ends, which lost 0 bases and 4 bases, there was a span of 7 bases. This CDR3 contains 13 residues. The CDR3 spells CASSPPGSYEQYF. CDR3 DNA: TGTGCCAGCTCACCACCGGGCAGTTACGAGCAGTACTTC.

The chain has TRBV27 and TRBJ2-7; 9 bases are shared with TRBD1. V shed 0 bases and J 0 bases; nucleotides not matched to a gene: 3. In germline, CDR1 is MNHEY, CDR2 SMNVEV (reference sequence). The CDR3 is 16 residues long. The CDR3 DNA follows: TGTGCCAGCAGTTTATCGGGACAGGGAAGCTCCTACGAGCAGTACTTC. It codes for CASSLSGQGSSYEQYF.

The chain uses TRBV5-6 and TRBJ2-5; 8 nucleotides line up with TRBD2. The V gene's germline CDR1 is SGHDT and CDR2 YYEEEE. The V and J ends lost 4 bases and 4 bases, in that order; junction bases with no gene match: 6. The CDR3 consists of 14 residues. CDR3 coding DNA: TGTGCCAGCAGCCAGCCCAGCGGGGGAGAGACCCAGTACTTC. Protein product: CASSQPSGGETQYF.

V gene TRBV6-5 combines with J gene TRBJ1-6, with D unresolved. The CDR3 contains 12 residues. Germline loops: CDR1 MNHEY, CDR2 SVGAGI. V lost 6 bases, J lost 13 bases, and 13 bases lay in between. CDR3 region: CASSTGSFPLHF. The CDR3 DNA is TGTGCCAGCAGCACGGGGTCCTTCCCCCTCCACTTT.

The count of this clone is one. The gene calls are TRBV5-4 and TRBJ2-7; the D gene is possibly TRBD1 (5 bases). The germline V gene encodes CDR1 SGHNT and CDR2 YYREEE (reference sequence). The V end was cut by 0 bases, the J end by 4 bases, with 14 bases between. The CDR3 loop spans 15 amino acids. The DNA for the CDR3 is TGTGCCAGCAGCTTGGCCCGGCAGGGTAGGTACGAGCAGTACTTC. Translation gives CASSLARQGRYEQYF.

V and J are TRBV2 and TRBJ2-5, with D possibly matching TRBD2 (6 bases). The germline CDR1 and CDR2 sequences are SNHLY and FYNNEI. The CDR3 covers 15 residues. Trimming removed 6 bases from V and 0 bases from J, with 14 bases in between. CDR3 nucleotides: TGTGCCAGCAGAGGTACAGGAGGGTACCAAGAGACCCAGTACTTC. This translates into CASRGTGGYQETQYF.

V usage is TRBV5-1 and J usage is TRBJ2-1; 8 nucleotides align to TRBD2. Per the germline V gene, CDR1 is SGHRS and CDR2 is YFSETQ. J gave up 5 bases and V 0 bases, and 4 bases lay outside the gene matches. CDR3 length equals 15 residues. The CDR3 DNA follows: TGCGCCAGCAGCTTGGTAGCGGGGCGAAACAATGAGCAGTTCTTC. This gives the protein CASSLVAGRNNEQFF.

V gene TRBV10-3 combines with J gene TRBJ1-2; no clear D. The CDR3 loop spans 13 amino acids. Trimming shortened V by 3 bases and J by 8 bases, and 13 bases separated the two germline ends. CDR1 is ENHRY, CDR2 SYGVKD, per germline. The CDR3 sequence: CAISDLMEGGYTF. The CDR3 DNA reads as TGTGCCATCAGTGACTTGATGGAGGGCGGCTACACCTTC.

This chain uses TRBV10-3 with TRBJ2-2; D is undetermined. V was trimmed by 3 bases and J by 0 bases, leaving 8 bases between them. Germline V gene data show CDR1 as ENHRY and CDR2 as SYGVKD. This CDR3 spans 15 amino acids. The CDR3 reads CAISEQLPNTGELFF. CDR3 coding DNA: TGTGCCATCAGTGAACAGCTCCCGAACACCGGGGAGCTGTTTTTT.

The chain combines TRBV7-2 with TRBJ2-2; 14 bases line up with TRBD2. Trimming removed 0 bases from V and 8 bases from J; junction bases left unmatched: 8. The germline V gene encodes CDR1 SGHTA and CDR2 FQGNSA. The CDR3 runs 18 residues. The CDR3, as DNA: TGTGCCAGCAGCTTAGCGCCGGGACTAGCGGGAGTCATAGGGGAGCTGTTTTTT. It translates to CASSLAPGLAGVIGELFF.

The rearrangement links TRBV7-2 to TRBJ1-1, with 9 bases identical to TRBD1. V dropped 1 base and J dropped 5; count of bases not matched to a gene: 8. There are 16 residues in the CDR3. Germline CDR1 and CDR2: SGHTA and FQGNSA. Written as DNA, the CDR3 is TGTGCCAGCAGCTTAGTTGTGGGACAGGGATATACTGAAGCTTTCTTT. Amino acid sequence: CASSLVVGQGYTEAFF. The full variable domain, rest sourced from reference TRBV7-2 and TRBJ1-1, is GAGVSQSPSNKVTEKGKDVELRCDPISGHTALYWYRQSLGQGLEFLIYFQGNSAPDKSGLPSDRFSAERTGGSVSTLTIQRTQQEDSAVYLCASSLVVGQGYTEAFFGQGTRLTVV.

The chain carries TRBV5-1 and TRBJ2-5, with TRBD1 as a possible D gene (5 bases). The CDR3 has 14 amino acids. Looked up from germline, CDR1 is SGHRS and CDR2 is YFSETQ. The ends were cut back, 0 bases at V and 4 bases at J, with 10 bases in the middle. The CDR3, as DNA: TGCGCCAGCAGCTTGGCCGACAGAAGAGAGACCCAGTACTTC. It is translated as CASSLADRRETQYF.

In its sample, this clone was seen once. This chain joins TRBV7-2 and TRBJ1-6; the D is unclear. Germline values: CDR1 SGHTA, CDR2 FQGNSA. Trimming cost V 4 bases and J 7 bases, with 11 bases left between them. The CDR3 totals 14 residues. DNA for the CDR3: TGTGCCAGCAGCTCCCTTGGGAGGAATTCACCCCTCCACTTT. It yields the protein CASSSLGRNSPLHF. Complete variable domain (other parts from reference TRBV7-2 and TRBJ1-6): GAGVSQSPSNKVTEKGKDVELRCDPISGHTALYWYRQSLGQGLEFLIYFQGNSAPDKSGLPSDRFSAERTGGSVSTLTIQRTQQEDSAVYLCASSSLGRNSPLHFGNGTRLTVT.